These 29 T cell receptor beta chains were sequenced from one sample in a study of shared clonotypes between healthy human individuals. The data were produced by immunoSEQ multiplex PCR, yet TCRdb's version contains in-frame clones alone and is incomplete. The data show some 240,000 clones, just over 65% seen once. Input material: memory CD4+ T cells sorted from blood. Subset described: CD45RA-negative fraction. The receptor source for this set is a man between 25 and 39 years old in good health.

The chain employs TRBV10-3 and TRBJ2-1; 7 bases are shared with TRBD2. The CDR3 is 15 residues long. J gave up 10 bases and V 2 bases, and 11 bases lay outside the gene matches. CDR1 is ENHRY and CDR2 is SYGVKD in the germline V gene. This CDR3 is CAISETSEWRNEQFF. CDR3 bases: TGTGCCATCAGTGAGACTAGCGAATGGAGAAACGAGCAGTTCTTC.

The V and J genes are TRBV9 and TRBJ2-1, with D possibly TRBD2 on 6 matching bases. V lost 0 bases and J 9 bases, leaving 22 bases between the germline ends. The germline V gene encodes CDR1 SGDLS and CDR2 YYNGEE. CDR3 length equals 17 residues. As DNA, the CDR3 is TGTGCCAGCAGCGTAGGGCCCCGGGGGAGTGGTTGGGGTGAGCAGTTCTTC. Amino acids: CASSVGPRGSGWGEQFF.

V gene TRBV2 combines with J gene TRBJ2-7, with 14 bases that match TRBD2. Per germline, CDR1 SNHLY and CDR2 FYNNEI. The CDR3 is 14 residues long. V lost 6 bases and J lost 6; bases outside the gene matches: 4. The CDR3 nucleotides are TGTGCCAGCAGCAGGGGACTAGCGGGAGTCGAGCAGTACTTC. It translates to CASSRGLAGVEQYF.

The V and J genes are TRBV9 and TRBJ2-4, with a tentative D call TRBD2 (6 bases). Germline CDR1 SGDLS, CDR2 YYNGEE. CDR3 size: 15 residues. Trimming took off 0 bases at V and 6 bases at J, with 13 bases between the two ends. The CDR3 is CASSVGTSRLNIQYF. CDR3 sequence (DNA): TGTGCCAGCAGCGTAGGAACTAGCAGATTAAACATTCAGTACTTC.

The rearrangement uses TRBV5-1 and TRBJ2-7, with TRBD2 matching over 8 bases. The CDR3 totals 15 residues. Germline CDR1 SGHRS, CDR2 YFSETQ. After removal of 1 base from V and 0 bases from J, the junction contained 3 bases not matched to a gene. The CDR3 DNA sequence: TGCGCCAGCAGCTTGACGGGGGGGTCCTCCTACGAGCAGTACTTC. This encodes CASSLTGGSSYEQYF.

This chain joins TRBV7-3 and TRBJ1-1, with a possible D match to TRBD1 (5 bases). The CDR3 consists of 13 residues. Trimming took off 5 bases at V and 3 bases at J, with 10 bases between the two ends. The V gene's germline CDR1 is SGHTA and CDR2 FQGTGA. The CDR3 is CASSTDSYTEAFF. The CDR3, as DNA: TGTGCCAGCAGCACTGACAGTTACACTGAAGCTTTCTTT. The full variable domain, in which reference TRBV7-3 and TRBJ1-1 provide the parts outside the CDR3, is GAGVSQTPSNKVTEKGKYVELRCDPISGHTALYWYRQSLGQGPEFLIYFQGTGAADDSGLPNDRFFAVRPEGSVSTLKIQRTERGDSAVYLCASSTDSYTEAFFGQGTRLTVV.

The chain has TRBV5-4 and TRBJ1-1, with D unresolved. This CDR3 contains 13 residues. CDR1 is SGHNT, CDR2 YYREEE, per germline (reference sequence). V lost 2 bases and J 10 bases, leaving 15 bases between the germline ends. The CDR3 loop reads CASSLETGLGAFF. In nucleotides, the CDR3 is TGTGCCAGCAGCTTAGAGACCGGGCTGGGAGCTTTCTTT. Filled out from reference TRBV5-4 and TRBJ1-1, the complete variable domain reads ETGVTQSPTHLIKTRGQQVTLRCSSQSGHNTVSWYQQALGQGPQFIFQYYREEENGRGNFPPRFSGLQFPNYSSELNVNALELDDSALYLCASSLETGLGAFFGQGTRLTVV.

The chain uses TRBV7-2 and TRBJ2-7, with 7 bases matching TRBD2. Germline CDR1 SGHTA, CDR2 FQGNSA. The CDR3 spans 14 residues. The V segment lost 4 bases and the J segment 4 bases; nucleotides outside the gene matches: 7. This chain's CDR3 is CASSYFRGGYEQYF. As DNA, the CDR3 is TGTGCCAGCAGCTATTTTAGGGGAGGGTACGAGCAGTACTTC.

This clone was observed a handful of times. The chain carries TRBV9 and TRBJ2-7; D is unclear. V was shortened by 0 bases and J by 2 bases, with 9 bases between the two germline ends. This CDR3 region has 14 residues. Germline loops: CDR1 SGDLS, CDR2 YYNGEE. This chain's CDR3 is CASSVVDGAYEQYF. The CDR3 coding sequence is TGTGCCAGCAGCGTAGTGGACGGAGCCTACGAGCAGTACTTC.

The chain employs TRBV9 and TRBJ2-1; D perhaps matches TRBD2 (5 bases). CDR1 is SGDLS, CDR2 YYNGEE, per germline. The CDR3 covers 13 residues. V lost 2 bases, J lost 7 bases, and 10 bases lay in between. In DNA form, the CDR3 reads TGTGCCAGCAGCGTCCTCGGGGAGAATGAGCAGTTCTTC. It codes for CASSVLGENEQFF.

In this sample, this clone turned up a few times. One end of the junction does not line up with germline, which may come from a read error. J is TRBJ2-7 and V is TRBV5-1; TRBD2 is a possible D gene (6 bases). CDR1 and CDR2 (germline): SGHRS, YFSETQ. This CDR3 is 15 amino acids long. The CDR3 sequence is CASSLGWEATYEQYF. In nucleotides, the CDR3 is TGCGCCAGCAGTTTGGGGTGGGAGGCAACCTACGAGCAGTACTTC.

The chain joins TRBV12-5 to TRBJ2-1, with TRBD2 identical over 10 bases. CDR3 length: 13 residues. CDR1 is LGHNT and CDR2 is FRNRAP in the germline V gene. V lost 8 bases and J lost 8; bases outside the gene matches: 6. The CDR3 loop is CASSGRANDEQFF. The CDR3 DNA follows: TGTGCTAGTAGCGGGAGGGCAAACGATGAGCAGTTCTTC.

The chain has TRBV2 and TRBJ2-7; tentative D call: TRBD2 (6 bases). CDR3 length: 14 amino acids. CDR1 is SNHLY, CDR2 FYNNEI, per germline. Trimming stripped 6 bases from V and 3 bases from J, with 15 bases between. In nucleotides, the CDR3 is TGTGCCAGCAGGGGGGACTTGCAAATCTACGAGCAGTACTTC. Translated, it gives CASRGDLQIYEQYF.

This clone was observed at least ten times. The rearrangement links TRBV19 to TRBJ1-2; D is ambiguous. CDR1 LNHDA and CDR2 SQIVND come from the germline V gene (reference sequence). The CDR3 consists of 12 residues. The germline V and J ends were trimmed by 5 bases and 8 bases, with 12 bases remaining between them. Written as DNA, the CDR3 is TGTGCCAGTAGTTTCGCCTCTGGAGGCTACACCTTC. Translated: CASSFASGGYTF.

The chain carries TRBV19 and TRBJ1-1, with TRBD1 as a possible D gene (5 bases). Trimming stripped 6 bases from V and 1 base from J, with 12 bases between. There are 14 residues in the CDR3. Per the germline V gene, CDR1 is LNHDA and CDR2 is SQIVND (reference sequence). The CDR3 nucleotides are TGTGCCAGTAGACCCTCGGGGGGGAACACTGAAGCTTTCTTT. Translation: CASRPSGGNTEAFF.

The chain is built from TRBV28 and TRBJ1-2; 8 bases fit TRBD1. The CDR3 covers 14 residues. Germline V gene lookup returns CDR1 MDHEN and CDR2 SYDVKM. V lost 4 bases to trimming and J lost 7 bases; unmatched junction nucleotides: 8. CDR3 DNA: TGTGCCAGCAGTTCCGACAGGGGAAGGAGTGGCTACACCTTC. Translation gives CASSSDRGRSGYTF.

This chain uses TRBV29-1 with TRBJ2-1; perhaps TRBD2 as D (7 bases). The germline V gene has CDR1 SQVTM and CDR2 ANQGSEA. The CDR3 consists of 15 residues. The V gene lost 4 bases and the J gene lost 2 bases, with 15 bases spanning the gap. CDR3 residues: CSVAGGGSPYNEQFF. CDR3 nucleotides: TGCAGCGTTGCTGGGGGGGGCAGTCCCTACAATGAGCAGTTCTTC.

The table lists this clone with many counts. This chain uses TRBV12-2 with TRBJ1-2; the D call in the table, TRBD1, was not verified against the DNA. TRBV12-2 is labeled a pseudogene. The CDR3 is 14 residues long. The CDR3 coding sequence is TGTGCAAGTCGCCCCCGGGGGACAGGGGATGGCTACACCTTC. Its translation is CASRPRGTGDGYTF.

Only a few counts were recorded for this clone. The chain employs TRBV28 and TRBJ1-1, with D maybe TRBD1 (6 bases). CDR1 is MDHEN, CDR2 SYDVKM, per germline. This CDR3 has 14 residues. V was shortened by 8 bases and J by 4 bases, with 17 bases between the two germline ends. The CDR3 loop reads CASPPGGESTEAFF. The CDR3 nucleotides read TGTGCCAGCCCGCCGGGGGGCGAGTCCACTGAAGCTTTCTTT.

Only a few counts were recorded for this clone. The chain has TRBV7-9 and TRBJ1-3; 8 nucleotides line up with TRBD1. The CDR3 length is 16 residues. Germline V gene data show CDR1 as SEHNR and CDR2 as FQNEAQ (reference sequence). The trim removed 2 bases at V and 0 bases at J, leaving 3 bases unmatched. The CDR3 nucleotides are TGTGCCAGCAGCTTACCCGGACAGGGCTCTGGAAACACCATATATTTT. It is translated as CASSLPGQGSGNTIYF.

This clone was counted many times. This chain links TRBV5-6 with TRBJ2-7; 15 nucleotides agree with TRBD2. This CDR3 comprises 17 residues. V shed 4 bases, J shed 0 bases, and the junction held 5 bases outside the gene matches. CDR1 SGHDT and CDR2 YYEEEE come from the germline V gene. CDR3 residues: CASSGGTSGRISYEQYF. Here the CDR3 DNA reads TGTGCCAGCAGCGGAGGGACTAGCGGGAGGATCTCCTACGAGCAGTACTTC.

The rearrangement joins TRBV27 to TRBJ2-1; 9 nucleotides line up with TRBD1. The CDR3 consists of 15 residues. The germline V gene encodes CDR1 MNHEY and CDR2 SMNVEV (reference sequence). The V segment lost 4 bases and the J segment 10 bases; nucleotides outside the gene matches: 11. The CDR3 DNA sequence: TGTGCCAGCAGTTCTCCGGGACAGGGTAGGTGGGAGCAGTTCTTC. As protein: CASSSPGQGRWEQFF.

This clone was picked up one time. The chain recombines TRBV7-2 with TRBJ1-1; tentatively, D is TRBD1 (6 bases). The CDR3 extends over 17 amino acids. The germline gives CDR1 SGHTA, CDR2 FQGNSA. Trimming cost V 4 bases and J 1 base, with 19 bases left between them. CDR3: CASSSPKQGRGNTEAFF. The CDR3 bases are TGTGCCAGCAGCTCACCGAAACAGGGAAGAGGGAACACTGAAGCTTTCTTT. The full variable domain, completed using reference TRBV7-2 and TRBJ1-1, is GAGVSQSPSNKVTEKGKDVELRCDPISGHTALYWYRQSLGQGLEFLIYFQGNSAPDKSGLPSDRFSAERTGGSVSTLTIQRTQQEDSAVYLCASSSPKQGRGNTEAFFGQGTRLTVV.

The V and J genes are TRBV11-1 and TRBJ2-2; possibly TRBD1 for D (6 bases). Germline V CDR1 and CDR2: SGHAT, FQDESV (reference sequence). CDR3 size: 15 residues. Trimming cost V 8 bases and J 4 bases, with 17 bases left between them. The CDR3 DNA reads as TGTGCCAGCCAGATTAACTCAGGGGTCACCGGGGAGCTGTTTTTT. Encoded protein: CASQINSGVTGELFF.

Comment on this clone: This sequence may be a read error, since a much larger clone differs from it by one base. The chain has TRBV7-8 and TRBJ1-1, with unresolved D. The length of the CDR3 is 13 residues. The V gene lost 1 base and the J gene lost 2 bases, with 5 bases spanning the gap. CDR1 and CDR2 (germline): SGHVS, FQNEAQ. The CDR3 region has the DNA TGTGCCAGCAGCTTAGGACACAACACTGAAGCTTTCTTT. Protein: CASSLGHNTEAFF.

This clone occurred a few times. The gene calls are TRBV7-8 and TRBJ2-1; D is unclear. Germline V gene lookup returns CDR1 SGHVS and CDR2 FQNEAQ. The CDR3 has 14 residues. V gave up 1 base and J gave up 5 bases, with 9 bases separating them. The CDR3 loop is CASSLGLRDNEQFF. The CDR3 DNA follows: TGTGCCAGCAGCTTAGGTCTCCGGGACAATGAGCAGTTCTTC.

This rearrangement joins TRBV28 to TRBJ1-2, with 7 bases matching TRBD1. Looked up from germline, CDR1 is MDHEN and CDR2 is SYDVKM. The ends lost 10 bases at V and 5 bases at J; junction bases unmatched: 10. This CDR3 comprises 13 residues. CDR3 sequence (DNA): TGTGCCACCAAGACAGGGCGGCAATATGGCTACACCTTC. Protein: CATKTGRQYGYTF.

The chain combines TRBV13 with TRBJ2-7; TRBD1 aligns across 8 bases. V lost 6 bases to trimming and J lost 7 bases; unmatched junction nucleotides: 14. CDR3 length: 15 residues. Germline loops: CDR1 PRHDT, CDR2 FYEKMQ (reference sequence). The CDR3 spells CASRGQVGGLWEQYF. The CDR3 bases are TGTGCCAGCAGGGGACAGGTTGGGGGGCTTTGGGAGCAGTACTTC.

Points on this clone: One junction end disagrees with the germline gene, perhaps due to a read error. The chain carries TRBV11-3 and TRBJ1-1; D call uncertain. Germline loops: CDR1 SGHNT, CDR2 YENEEA. The CDR3 loop spans 13 amino acids. This CDR3 reads CASSWNPNSEAFF. As DNA, the CDR3 is TGTGCCAGCAGCTGGAACCCTAACAGTGAAGCTTTCTTT.